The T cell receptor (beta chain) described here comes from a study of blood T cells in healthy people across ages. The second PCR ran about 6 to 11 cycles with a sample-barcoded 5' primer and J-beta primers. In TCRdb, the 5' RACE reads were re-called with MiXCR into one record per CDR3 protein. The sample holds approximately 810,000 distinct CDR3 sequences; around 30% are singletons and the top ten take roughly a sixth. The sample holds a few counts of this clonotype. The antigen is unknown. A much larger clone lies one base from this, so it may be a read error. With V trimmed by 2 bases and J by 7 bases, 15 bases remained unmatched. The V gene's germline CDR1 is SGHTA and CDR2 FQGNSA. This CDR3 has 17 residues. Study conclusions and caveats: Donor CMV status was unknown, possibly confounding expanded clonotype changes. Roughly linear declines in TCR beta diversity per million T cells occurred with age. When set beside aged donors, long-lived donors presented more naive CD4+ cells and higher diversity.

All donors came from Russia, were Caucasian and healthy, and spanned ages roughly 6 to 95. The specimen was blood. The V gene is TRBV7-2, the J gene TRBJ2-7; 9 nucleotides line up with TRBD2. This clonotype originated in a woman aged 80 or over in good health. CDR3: CASSLQAGGGAGNEQYF. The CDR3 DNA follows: TGTGCCAGCAGCTTACAGGCGGGCGGGGGGGCTGGAAATGAGCAGTACTTC.